Sequencing of this T cell receptor (beta chain) was carried out in a study of cytomegalovirus exposure and HLA in healthy donors. This clone was observed a single time. CDR3 length equals 14 residues. V was shortened by 10 bases and J by 2 bases, with 18 bases between the two germline ends. Germline loops: CDR1 MNHEY, CDR2 SVGAGI. In the PCR, 60 Vbeta and 13 Jbeta primers were used. Here immunoSEQ multiplex PCR was the method, and the copy in TCRdb shows in-frame clones only, minus some. The table has more than 90,000 clones, approximately 81% seen once; the top ten hold approximately 3.1%. The receptor comes from a woman between 18 and 29 years old in good health and CMV-seropositive. Sequenced input: PBMCs. The chain carries TRBV6-5 and TRBJ2-7, with D perhaps TRBD2 (6 bases). The DNA for the CDR3 is TGTGCCACAACTACCGGGACTGAACCCTACGAGCAGTACTTC. It yields the protein CATTTGTEPYEQYF.